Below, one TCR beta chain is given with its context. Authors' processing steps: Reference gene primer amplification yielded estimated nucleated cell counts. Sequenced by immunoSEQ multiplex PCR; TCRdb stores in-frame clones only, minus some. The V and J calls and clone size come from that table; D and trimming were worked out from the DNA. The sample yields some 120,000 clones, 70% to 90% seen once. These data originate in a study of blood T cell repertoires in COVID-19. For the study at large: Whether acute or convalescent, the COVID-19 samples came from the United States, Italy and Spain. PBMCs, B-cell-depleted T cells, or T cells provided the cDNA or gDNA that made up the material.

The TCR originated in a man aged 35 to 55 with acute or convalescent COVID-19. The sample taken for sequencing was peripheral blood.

The CDR3 DNA reads as TGTGCCAGTAGTACGGCTTCCGGGCTAGCGAAGACCCAGTACTTC. Residues: CASSTASGLAKTQYF. The chain joins TRBV19 to TRBJ2-5; maybe TRBD2 (6 bases). Germline CDR1 is LNHDA and CDR2 is SQIVND (reference sequence). Trimming removed 4 bases from V and 6 bases from J, with 18 bases in between. This CDR3 is built from 15 residues.